The source of this T cell receptor (beta chain) is a study of cytomegalovirus exposure and HLA in healthy donors (dated by TCRdb to 2017 to 2019). With regard to the full study: In an earlier analysis of 587 of the donors, approximately 300 Gb of sequence data and some 120 million unique TCR beta sequences from 150 million to 200 million T cells were reported. About 280 gigabases of sequencing data and around 85 million unique TCR sequences made up an early release that covered under 750 HLA-typed donors. Among the roughly 380 genotyped donors, approximately 82% belonged to the genetic ancestry cluster associated with self-reported Caucasian donors. The study was designed to test whether signatures of past pathogen exposure could be identified by cataloging public T cell receptors. The study profiled the T cell repertoires of about 640 subjects by immunosequencing and related them to cytomegalovirus serostatus. Besides the first cohort of some 670 subjects, a separate validation cohort made up of roughly 130 different subjects was used. High-throughput TCR immunosequencing, statistical association of individual TCRs with disease status, and machine learning were combined to predict cytomegalovirus infection status. To study patterns of TCR occurrence, a later analysis re-analyzed previously published TCR beta repertoires from around 660 donors and added high-resolution HLA genotyping. Rather than drawing on any new phenotypic data, the later analysis identified candidate immune exposures from TCR beta sequences and the way those sequences occurred across donors. An earlier analysis of several hundred of the donors used high-throughput TCR beta sequencing to judge whether each TCR beta V gene segment behaved as functional or pseudogenic. Donor age, sex, ethnicity and CMV serostatus were collected together with the repertoire data. In a later genetic analysis, genome-wide SNP genotypes for about 65% of the 666 donors were used, and that subset was treated as a discovery cohort. All discovery cohort repertoires had been generated using a single sequencing platform. Both class I and class II loci were covered by HLA typing, at four-digit resolution. The number of typed donors differed by locus: about 620-640 for A, B, C, DRB1 and DQB1; approximately 530 for DQA1; around 580 for DPA1; and approximately 450 for DPB1. Because of strong linkage in the cohort, a few DR-DQ haplotypes were treated as single units for association and clustering. On average, 235,054 unique TCR beta nucleotide sequences were sequenced per donor among several hundred genotyped donors of the cohort, with roughly a sixth of those sequences being non-productive. Results and caveats for the whole study, not just this receptor: In a later analysis, the rate of TCR association differed among HLA loci, with DRB1 alleles having the most associated TCRs and HLA-C alleles having the fewest. When HLA alleles, especially DR and DQ, strongly co-occurred, TCR associations were difficult to assign to individual alleles. The study gave a list of some 150 TCR beta chains associated with cytomegalovirus. According to a later analysis, parvovirus B19, influenza, CMV and Epstein-Barr virus appeared linked to several top co-occurrence clusters. While some public TCRs were present in many individuals, most TCR sequences turned up only very rarely across donors. In vitro tests confirmed that three of the cytomegalovirus-associated TCR beta chains recognize cytomegalovirus antigens. Because HLA typing was unavailable for some donors at each locus, only the typed subset was used in association tests. In this cohort, only TCR beta chains were sequenced, and detectable features were limited by the absence of alpha or paired-chain data. Correlated functional status among segregating V segments might be attributable to linkage disequilibrium, but an unknown experimental factor could not be ruled out. Roughly uniform sequencing depth across donors was assumed in presence/absence analyses, although this assumption may not hold. In a later genetic analysis, fewer N-insertions in productive TCRs were reported among donors in an Asian-associated ancestry cluster than the roughly 710-donor mean. Most CMV-associated TCR beta chains appeared to be HLA-restricted in a later analysis, and the HLA associations seemed to be driven largely by CMV exposure. Some IMGT-functional V segments, including TRBV6-2 and TRBV6-3, could not be distinguished by the 87-base-pair reads and were therefore excluded. Compared with equally common non-associated chains, HLA-associated TCR beta chains in a later analysis were more clonally expanded and had lower generation probabilities. At a false discovery rate of 0.05, a later analysis linked roughly 17,000 TCR beta sequences to specific HLA alleles. The earlier analysis of approximately 560 of the donors excluded 15 to 20 rarely observed V segments, including chromosome 9 orphons, because counts were too low. Cytomegalovirus status was reported to be diagnosed by the classifier with high specificity and sensitivity in both the original and validation cohorts. In an earlier analysis of around 500 of the donors, most TCR beta V segments appeared in productive rearrangements about 87% or about 30% of the time, broadly matching IMGT annotations. Immune exposure information for the cohort was limited to CMV serostatus. In a later genetic analysis, a missense DCLRE1C variant was associated with V-gene and J-gene trimming of TCR beta chains, and the association was replicated in an independent cohort. It was suggested by the authors that the approach could potentially be generalized to other disease states and immunological phenotypes. A further reported finding was that TCR beta sequences accurately predicted the HLA-A and HLA-B alleles for most subjects in the first cohort. A cluster of highly shared sequence variants was judged likely to be a technical artifact of the sequencing pipeline.

V has 7 bases trimmed and J has 3 bases trimmed; junction bases matching no gene number 11. From the cysteine up to the phenylalanine, the CDR3 has a length of 17 residues. The read is trimmed to its CDR3 DNA, 51 bases read in frame from base 1. From the germline V gene (reference sequence), CDR1 is LNHDA and CDR2 is SQIVND. A note on this clone: No cognate antigen has been identified for it. No quality values exist for individual bases; no much larger clone is one base distant.

In total, around 600 healthy bone marrow donors made up the cohort. All cohort members were sampled while nominally healthy, although unrecorded immune exposures were likely present. Of the 690 or so cohort members, almost 300 had positive CMV serostatus and 350 to 450 had negative CMV serostatus, and CMV serostatus was not recorded for the donor. Each donor provided a peripheral blood sample, and peripheral blood mononuclear cells were used for TCR beta sequencing. The Qiagen DNeasy Blood Extraction Kit was used to extract genomic DNA from the blood cell samples. Libraries were constructed by the immunoSEQ multiplex PCR assay. A mixture of 60 forward primers for TCR Vbeta segments and 13 reverse primers for TCR Jbeta segments was used in the multiplex PCR. Amplification of the CDR3 region of rearranged TCR beta genes was performed with a multiplex PCR assay on genomic DNA. The Illumina HiSeq System was used to sequence the amplified TCR beta libraries as 87-base-pair reads. In the authors' own workflow: A later analysis tallied tens of millions of unique TCR beta chains across the 550 to 850 repertoires, and approximately 12 million of those chains were shared by two or more donors. To remove PCR and sequencing errors, raw reads were error-corrected and collapsed into unique sequences using a nearest-neighbor algorithm that merged closely related sequences. Alignment of CDR3 sequences to IMGT reference sequences was used to assign V, D and J gene segments. For a sequence to be retained, a match of at least six nucleotides was required to both a V gene segment and a J gene segment. A rearrangement was called productive if the CDR3 had no stop codons and remained in frame with V and J, and every other rearrangement was called non-productive. CDR3 was defined by IMGT convention, running from the second conserved V-encoded cysteine to the conserved J-encoded phenylalanine. The earlier analysis of roughly 590 of the donors excluded sequences that lacked an unambiguous match to a single V gene segment. In an earlier analysis of 587 of the donors, V segments were called functional above 56.7% productive rearrangements and were called segregating when the between-donor standard deviation exceeded 5%. A statistical classification framework was developed to diagnose cytomegalovirus status using the catalog of TCR beta chain sequences. V and J gene assignment, in a later analysis, came from comparing TCR nucleotide sequences with IMGT/GENE-DB human TR gene sequences. The TCRdist pipeline was used in a later analysis to assign CDR3 sequences and most-parsimonious VDJ recombination scenarios. In a later analysis, each TCR beta chain was defined by its CDR3 amino acid sequence together with its V-gene family, and reads lacking a unique V-gene family were excluded. To address suspected cross-contamination and a sequencing artifact, a later analysis removed approximately 590 highly shared, low-generation-probability nucleotide sequences. For each public chain, a later analysis derived a clonal expansion index from normalized ranks of inferred template counts within each repertoire. Generation probabilities in a later analysis came from a VDJ recombination model fitted to out-of-frame rearrangements, and those results were checked against IGoR. Hypergeometric tests were used in a later analysis to score TCR-TCR, TCR-HLA and TCR-CMV co-occurrence, with a repertoire-size bias correction applied to the TCR pairs. In a later analysis, false discovery rates were estimated by permuting HLA or CMV assignments 20 times. In a later analysis, co-occurring TCRs were grouped with DBSCAN, and TCRdist sequence similarity was added when clustering was performed within HLA-allele-positive subsets. Repertoires with fewer than 30,000 or more than 120,000 public chains were left out of co-occurrence clustering, as were five repertoires with anomalous nucleotide sharing. Drawn from immuneACCESS, this table holds only the in-frame rearrangements with V and J called that TCRdb kept. Clones are partly lost; checked studies trace under half to an unresolved V gene and leave the rest unexplained. The V and J calls and clone size come from that table; D and trimming were worked out from the DNA. The sample contains about 130,000 clones, approximately 62% of them found a single time. About 1.5% of the sample belongs to the ten largest clones.

The sample was PBMCs. The sequence was obtained from a human donor in good health. The V gene is TRBV19 and the J gene is TRBJ1-4; the junction holds 10 bases that match TRBD1. The CDR3 protein: CASTITSGTGANEKLFF. The DNA reads as follows: TGTGCCAGTACCATAACCTCCGGGACAGGGGCTAATGAAAAACTGTTTTTT.